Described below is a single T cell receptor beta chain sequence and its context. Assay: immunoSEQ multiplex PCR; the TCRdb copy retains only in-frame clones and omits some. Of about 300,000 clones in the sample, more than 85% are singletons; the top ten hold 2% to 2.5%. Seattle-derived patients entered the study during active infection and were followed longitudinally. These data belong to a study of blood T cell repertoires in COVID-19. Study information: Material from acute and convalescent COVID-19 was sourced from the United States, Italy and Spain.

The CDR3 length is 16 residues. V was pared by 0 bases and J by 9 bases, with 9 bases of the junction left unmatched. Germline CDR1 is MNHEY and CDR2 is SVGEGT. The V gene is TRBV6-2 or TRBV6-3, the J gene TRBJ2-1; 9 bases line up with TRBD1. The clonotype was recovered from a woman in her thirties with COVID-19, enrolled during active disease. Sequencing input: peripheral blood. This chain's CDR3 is CASSYSSAGTGTEQFF. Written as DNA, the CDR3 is TGTGCCAGCAGTTACTCGAGTGCCGGGACAGGGACTGAGCAGTTCTTC.